The 30 T cell receptor beta chains below come from one sample, sequenced in a study of blood T cell repertoires in COVID-19. Method: immunoSEQ multiplex PCR; TCRdb's copy keeps in-frame clones and lacks some. The sample shows about 240,000 clones, around nine tenths of them seen only once. The source material was peripheral blood. These receptors originate from a woman between 70 and 85 years old with active or convalescent COVID-19.

CDR3 sequence reads: CSASEYGGYSYEQYF. Written as DNA, the CDR3 is TGCAGTGCTAGTGAATACGGGGGATACTCCTACGAGCAGTACTTC. The rearrangement uses TRBV20-1 and TRBJ2-7; TRBD2 is a possible D gene (6 bases). Germline V lookup: CDR1 DFQATT, CDR2 SNEGSKA (reference sequence). V was pared by 3 bases and J by 0 bases, with 15 bases between. There are 15 residues in the CDR3.

The CDR3 loop is CSASALVAKNIQYF. In nucleotides, the CDR3 is TGCAGTGCTAGTGCCTTAGTAGCCAAAAACATTCAGTACTTC. The V call is TRBV20-1, the J call TRBJ2-4, with unresolved D. CDR3 length: 14 amino acids. Germline CDR1 is DFQATT and CDR2 is SNEGSKA (reference sequence). V gave up 3 bases and J gave up 0 bases, with 9 bases separating them.

The V and J genes are TRBV5-1 and TRBJ1-2, with 8 bases identical to TRBD1. With 3 bases clipped from V and 2 bases from J, the junction kept 9 bases outside the gene matches. The CDR3 extends over 16 amino acids. Germline lookup yields CDR1 SGHRS and CDR2 YFSETQ. The CDR3 bases are TGCGCCAGCAGCTCACTCCGCACAGGGGGAAACTATGGCTACACCTTC. Translated: CASSSLRTGGNYGYTF.

The chain recombines TRBV29-1 with TRBJ1-2; the D gene is possibly TRBD1 (5 bases). V was clipped by 3 bases and J by 7 bases, with 12 bases between them. This CDR3 contains 12 residues. Germline assignment: CDR1 SQVTM and CDR2 ANQGSEA. The CDR3 DNA sequence: TGCAGCGTTGAGCTCAGGGTGTTTGGCTACACCTTC. It codes for CSVELRVFGYTF.

The chain combines TRBV7-2 with TRBJ1-2; 7 nucleotides align to TRBD1. The trim removed 7 bases at V and 8 bases at J, leaving 10 bases unmatched. CDR1 is SGHTA and CDR2 is FQGNSA in the germline V gene. The CDR3 runs to 13 residues. CDR3 in DNA: TGTGCCAGCACCTCGACAGGGCCAGGGGGCTACACCTTC. It translates to CASTSTGPGGYTF.

As to this clone: Distinct nucleotide sequences in the sample also encode this CDR3. The rearrangement joins TRBV6-2 or TRBV6-3 to TRBJ1-6, with D hard to call. CDR1 is MNHEY and CDR2 is SVGEGT in the germline V gene. This CDR3 comprises 14 residues. Trimming removed 2 bases from V and 6 bases from J, with 8 bases in between. The chain's CDR3 is CASSYGQSNSPLHF. CDR3 in DNA: TGTGCCAGCAGTTACGGCCAGTCTAATTCACCCCTCCACTTT.

V gene TRBV5-1 combines with J gene TRBJ1-2; 7 bases fit TRBD1. Germline V gives CDR1 SGHRS, CDR2 YFSETQ. V shed 0 bases, J shed 4 bases, and the junction held 9 bases outside the gene matches. This CDR3 is built from 16 residues. CDR3 bases: TGCGCCAGCAGCTTGGCCGGGACAGAAGCTGTCTATGGCTACACCTTC. Protein: CASSLAGTEAVYGYTF. Complete variable domain (other parts from reference TRBV5-1 and TRBJ1-2): KAGVTQTPRYLIKTRGQQVTLSCSPISGHRSVSWYQQTPGQGLQFLFEYFSETQRNKGNFPGRFSGRQFSNSRSEMNVSTLELGDSALYLCASSLAGTEAVYGYTFGSGTRLTVV.

In nucleotides, the CDR3 is TGTGCCAGCAGTTGGAGGGGCTCCTACGAGCAGTACTTC. It codes for CASSWRGSYEQYF. The genes are TRBV6-2 or TRBV6-3 and TRBJ2-7; D is perhaps TRBD2 (6 bases). The CDR3 is made up of 13 amino acids. The germline V and J ends were trimmed by 4 bases and 0 bases, with 7 bases remaining between them. Germline V gives CDR1 MNHEY, CDR2 SVGEGT.

CDR3 loop: CASTLGGRNTEAFF. The DNA of the CDR3 is TGTGCCAGTACCCTAGGAGGGAGGAACACTGAAGCTTTCTTT. J is TRBJ1-1 and V is TRBV19; D is unclear. This CDR3 has 14 amino acids. V dropped 7 bases and J dropped 1 base, with 13 bases sitting between them. Germline-derived CDR1 and CDR2 are LNHDA and SQIVND (reference sequence).

Written as DNA, the CDR3 is TGTGCCAGCAGCTTAGAACCCTCGCGGGGGGGGAGCTCCTACGAGCAGTACTTC. Its translation: CASSLEPSRGGSSYEQYF. This chain joins TRBV7-2 and TRBJ2-7, with 9 bases aligning to TRBD2. From germline, CDR1 is SGHTA and CDR2 FQGNSA. This CDR3 has 18 residues. V was pared by 1 base and J by 0 bases, with 10 bases of the junction left unmatched.

The rearrangement links TRBV19 to TRBJ1-3; maybe TRBD1 (5 bases). CDR3 length: 15 amino acids. Trimming removed 6 bases at V and 0 bases at J, with 12 bases between. Germline CDR1 LNHDA, CDR2 SQIVND (reference sequence). The CDR3 DNA reads TGTGCCAGTAGCTTAGACCAGGGCTCTGGAAACACCATATATTTT. This translates into CASSLDQGSGNTIYF.

The chain couples TRBV23-1 to TRBJ2-1, with a tentative D call TRBD2 (7 bases). TRBV23-1 is noted as an ORF with a role that remains uncertain. The CDR3 contains 14 residues. Trimming took 8 bases from V and 1 from J, leaving 12 bases between them. CDR3 residues: CASRGGASYNEQFF. Written as DNA, the CDR3 is TGCGCCAGCCGTGGGGGGGCTTCCTACAATGAGCAGTTCTTC.

V and J are TRBV5-1 and TRBJ2-2, with D possibly matching TRBD2 (5 bases). The CDR3 is 13 amino acids. Germline V gene lookup returns CDR1 SGHRS and CDR2 YFSETQ. V was trimmed by 4 bases and J by 5 bases, leaving 9 bases between them. The CDR3 DNA reads TGCGCCAGCAGCACGGGGTCAACCGGGGAGCTGTTTTTT. This sequence encodes CASSTGSTGELFF.

The gene calls are TRBV2 and TRBJ1-3; D remains unclear. Between the trimmed V and J ends, which lost 5 bases and 4 bases, there was a span of 9 bases. The CDR3 is 13 amino acids. Germline V lookup: CDR1 SNHLY, CDR2 FYNNEI. The CDR3 here is CASSSEIGNTIYF. The CDR3 DNA reads as TGTGCCAGCAGTTCAGAAATAGGAAACACCATATATTTT.

The chain links TRBV4-3 to TRBJ1-3; no clear D gene. This CDR3 is 17 amino acids long. Germline assignment: CDR1 LGHNA and CDR2 YSLEER. Trimming stripped 3 bases from V and 2 bases from J, with 17 bases between. This CDR3 is CASSQSSRGAAGNTIYF. CDR3 sequence (DNA): TGCGCCAGCAGCCAGTCTAGTCGGGGAGCAGCTGGAAACACCATATATTTT.

This clone occurred a few times. The chain combines TRBV3-1 (or the pseudogene TRBV3-2) with TRBJ1-3; no definite D call. The CDR3 spans 14 residues. Trimming removed 1 base from V and 4 bases from J, with 8 bases in between. The germline gives CDR1 LGHDT, CDR2 YNNKEL (reference sequence). CDR3 bases: TGTGCCAGCAGCCAAGGCCCTGCGGGAAACACCATATATTTT. Residues: CASSQGPAGNTIYF.

The chain has TRBV19 and TRBJ2-6; D gene uncertain. The germline V gene encodes CDR1 LNHDA and CDR2 SQIVND (reference sequence). The CDR3 consists of 13 residues. The ends were cut back, 7 bases at V and 3 bases at J, with 7 bases in the middle. As DNA, the CDR3 is TGTGCCAGTACCCTGTTTGGGGCCAACGTCCTGACTTTC. Translation: CASTLFGANVLTF.

The chain couples TRBV27 to TRBJ1-1, with a possible D match to TRBD1 (5 bases). Trimming stripped 9 bases from V and 1 base from J, with 12 bases between. From germline, CDR1 is MNHEY and CDR2 SMNVEV (reference sequence). The CDR3 length is 13 residues. The CDR3 DNA sequence: TGTGCCAGTTGGACACTTCCGAACACTGAAGCTTTCTTT. This encodes CASWTLPNTEAFF.

This sequence joins TRBV5-6 and TRBJ1-1, with TRBD1 identical over 10 bases. V lost 0 bases to trimming and J lost 2 bases; unmatched junction nucleotides: 4. The germline gives CDR1 SGHDT, CDR2 YYEEEE. The CDR3 spans 16 residues. CDR3 region: CASSLVGTGVNTEAFF. Written as DNA, the CDR3 is TGTGCCAGCAGCTTGGTAGGGACAGGGGTAAACACTGAAGCTTTCTTT.

This rearrangement joins TRBV21-1 to TRBJ1-4. TRBV21-1 is listed as a pseudogene. The CDR3 has 19 amino acids. CDR3 protein: CASSNCDSALGGTNEKLFF. The CDR3 DNA reads TGTGCCAGCAGCAACTGTGATTCTGCGCTGGGGGGGACTAATGAAAAACTGTTTTTT.

The chain has TRBV7-2 and TRBJ2-2; possibly TRBD1 for D (7 bases). The CDR3 has 15 residues. Germline CDR1 and CDR2: SGHTA and FQGNSA. Trimming removed 4 bases at V and 5 bases at J, with 14 bases between. CDR3 bases: TGTGCCAGCAGCTGGACAGGAGGGCCAACCGGGGAGCTGTTTTTT. This translates into CASSWTGGPTGELFF.

The rearrangement joins TRBV4-1 to TRBJ2-7; TRBD1 aligns across 10 bases. The CDR3 contains 17 residues. V lost 4 bases to trimming and J lost 3 bases; unmatched junction nucleotides: 12. Per the germline V gene, CDR1 is MGHRA and CDR2 is YSYEKL. The CDR3 DNA sequence: TGCGCCAGCAGCCCACCCCCCGGGACAGGGGATGTCTACGAGCAGTACTTC. Amino acid sequence: CASSPPPGTGDVYEQYF.

This clone has just one count. This chain uses TRBV28 with TRBJ1-2; D uncertain. Germline V gene sequence: CDR1 MDHEN, CDR2 SYDVKM. Trimming removed 5 bases from V and 3 bases from J, with 16 bases in between. The CDR3 spans 15 residues. CDR3 in amino acids: CASSRRFPTDYGYTF. The CDR3 DNA reads as TGTGCCAGCAGTCGGAGATTCCCAACGGACTATGGCTACACCTTC.

This clone was counted a single time. V is TRBV5-4 and J is TRBJ1-1; 7 bases agree with TRBD1. Germline values: CDR1 SGHNT, CDR2 YYREEE (reference sequence). Unmatched junction bases numbered 11, after V lost 2 bases and J lost 7 bases. The CDR3 covers 15 residues. The CDR3 sequence is CASSFIDRAVGEAFF. CDR3 coding DNA: TGTGCCAGCAGCTTTATCGACAGGGCAGTAGGTGAAGCTTTCTTT.

The V gene is TRBV5-5, the J gene TRBJ1-1, with D possibly TRBD1 on 6 matching bases. Per germline, CDR1 SGHKS and CDR2 YYEKEE (reference sequence). The CDR3 spans 13 residues. V dropped 7 bases and J dropped 9 bases, with 19 bases sitting between them. The CDR3 DNA reads as TGTGCCAGCCTAAAACAGGGAATTCTTAAAGCTTTCTTT. It is translated as CASLKQGILKAFF.

This chain connects TRBV28 to TRBJ2-7; TRBD2 might be the D (5 bases). The length of the CDR3 is 15 residues. Between the trimmed V and J ends, which lost 5 bases and 2 bases, there was a span of 16 bases. Germline-derived CDR1 and CDR2 are MDHEN and SYDVKM. For the CDR3, the DNA is TGTGCCAGCAGTCTCCGCCGGGGAACAACCTACGAGCAGTACTTC. Its translation is CASSLRRGTTYEQYF.

Only a few counts were recorded for this clone. The chain employs TRBV29-1 and TRBJ1-6, with 7 positions matching TRBD1. This CDR3 has 12 amino acids. V lost 0 bases, J lost 12 bases, and 2 bases stayed unmatched. CDR1 is SQVTM and CDR2 is ANQGSEA in the germline V gene. The CDR3 sequence: CSVEDQGGPLHF. CDR3 DNA sequence: TGCAGCGTTGAAGATCAGGGGGGACCCCTCCACTTT.

The CDR3 nucleotides read TGTGCCAGCACCTTGGACGGGATGAACACTGAAGCTTTCTTT. This gives the protein CASTLDGMNTEAFF. The chain is built from TRBV2 and TRBJ1-1; D remains ambiguous. CDR3 length equals 14 residues. Per the germline V gene, CDR1 is SNHLY and CDR2 is FYNNEI. Trimming left V 7 bases short and J 0 bases short, with 12 bases between. Supplemented by reference TRBV2 and TRBJ1-1, the full variable domain reads EPEVTQTPSHQVTQMGQEVILRCVPISNHLYFYWYRQILGQKVEFLVSFYNNEISEKSEIFDDQFSVERPDGSNFTLKIRSTKLEDSAMYFCASTLDGMNTEAFFGQGTRLTVV.

The chain uses TRBV7-9 and TRBJ2-1, with D perhaps matching TRBD2 (6 bases). Germline loops: CDR1 SEHNR, CDR2 FQNEAQ (reference sequence). The CDR3 runs to 12 residues. Trimming took off 5 bases at V and 9 bases at J, with 11 bases between the two ends. The CDR3 protein is CASSQLASEQFF. The CDR3 coding sequence is TGTGCCAGCAGCCAACTAGCTAGTGAGCAGTTCTTC.

V and J are TRBV19 and TRBJ1-1, with no clear D. Germline V gene data show CDR1 as LNHDA and CDR2 as SQIVND (reference sequence). The CDR3 covers 12 residues. Trimming stripped 3 bases from V and 4 bases from J, with 6 bases between. CDR3 sequence: CASSIPGTEAFF. The CDR3 coding sequence is TGTGCCAGTAGTATCCCCGGCACTGAAGCTTTCTTT.